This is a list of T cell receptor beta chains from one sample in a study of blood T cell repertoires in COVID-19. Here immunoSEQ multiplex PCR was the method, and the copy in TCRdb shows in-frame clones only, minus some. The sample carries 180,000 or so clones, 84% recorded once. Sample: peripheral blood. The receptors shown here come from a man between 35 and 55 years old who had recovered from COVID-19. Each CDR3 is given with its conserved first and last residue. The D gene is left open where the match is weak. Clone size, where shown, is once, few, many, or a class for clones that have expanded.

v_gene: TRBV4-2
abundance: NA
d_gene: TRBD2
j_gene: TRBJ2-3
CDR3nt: TGTGCCAGCAGCCAAGAAACTAGCGGGGGCACAGATACGCAGTATTTT
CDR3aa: CASSQETSGGTDTQYF

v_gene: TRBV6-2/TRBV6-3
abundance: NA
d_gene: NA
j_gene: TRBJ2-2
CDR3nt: TGTGCCAGCAGTTACAGACAGACAAGGGAGCTGTTTTTT
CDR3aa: CASSYRQTRELFF

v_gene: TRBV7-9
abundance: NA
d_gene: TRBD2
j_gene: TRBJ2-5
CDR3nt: TGTGCCAGCAGCCGAACGGTAGCGGGAGGGGAGACCCAGTACTTC
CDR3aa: CASSRTVAGGETQYF

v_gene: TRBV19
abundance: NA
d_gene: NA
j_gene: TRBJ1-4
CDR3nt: TGTGCCAGTATAGGAGGCAACGGAAAACTGTTTTTT
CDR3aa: CASIGGNGKLFF

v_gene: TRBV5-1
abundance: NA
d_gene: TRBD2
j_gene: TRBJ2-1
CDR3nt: TGCGCCAGCAGCTTGAGCGCTGGCGGGGGAAACAATGAGCAGTTCTTC
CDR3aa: CASSLSAGGGNNEQFF

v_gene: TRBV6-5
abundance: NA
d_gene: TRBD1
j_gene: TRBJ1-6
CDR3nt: TGTGCCAGCAGCTATACCGTTGACAGGGCTTCACCCCTCCACTTT
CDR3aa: CASSYTVDRASPLHF

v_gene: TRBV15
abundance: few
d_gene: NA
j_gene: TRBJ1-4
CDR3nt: TGTGCCACCAGCAGAAATACAGGGTATAAACTGTTTTTT
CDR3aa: CATSRNTGYKLFF

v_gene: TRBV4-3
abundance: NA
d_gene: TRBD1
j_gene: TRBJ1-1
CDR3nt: TGCGCCAGCAGCCAGGGACAGGGGGTCACTGAAGCTTTCTTT
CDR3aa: CASSQGQGVTEAFF

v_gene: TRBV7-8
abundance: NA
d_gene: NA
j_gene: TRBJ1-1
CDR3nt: TGTGCCAGCAGCATCCTGCTGGGGGGTGAAGCTTTCTTT
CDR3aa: CASSILLGGEAFF

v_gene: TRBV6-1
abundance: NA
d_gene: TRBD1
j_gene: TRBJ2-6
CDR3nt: TGTGCCAGCAGTGTATCCGGGACAGGGGCACCGGGGGCCAACGTCCTGACTTTC
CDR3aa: CASSVSGTGAPGANVLTF

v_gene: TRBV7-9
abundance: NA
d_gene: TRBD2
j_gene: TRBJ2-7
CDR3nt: TGTGCCAGCAGCCCCCTAGCGGGTATCTCCTACGAGCAGTACTTC
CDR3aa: CASSPLAGISYEQYF

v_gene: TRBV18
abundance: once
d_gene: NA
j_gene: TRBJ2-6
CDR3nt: TGTGCCAGCTCACAGAACCAGGGAACCGGGGCCAACGTCCTGACTTTC
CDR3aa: CASSQNQGTGANVLTF

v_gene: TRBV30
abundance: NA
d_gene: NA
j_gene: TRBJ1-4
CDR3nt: TGTGCCTGGAGTGTAACAGGGTCTAATGAAAAACTGTTTTTT
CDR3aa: CAWSVTGSNEKLFF

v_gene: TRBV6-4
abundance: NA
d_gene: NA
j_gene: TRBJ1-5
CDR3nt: TGTGCCAGCAGTCCGGGGGACAATCAGCCCCAGCATTTT
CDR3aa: CASSPGDNQPQHF

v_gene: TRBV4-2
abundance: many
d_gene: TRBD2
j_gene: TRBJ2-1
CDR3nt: TGTGCCAGCAGCCAAGATGGGGTTAGCGGGGTAGGTTACAATGAGCAGTTCTTC
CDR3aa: CASSQDGVSGVGYNEQFF

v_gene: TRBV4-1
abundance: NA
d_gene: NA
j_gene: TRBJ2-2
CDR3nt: TGCGCCAGCAGCCAAGATCGTGCGGGCGGGGAGCTGTTTTTT
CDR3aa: CASSQDRAGGELFF